The rows below give T cell receptor beta chains drawn from one sample of a study of graft-versus-host responses after intestinal transplantation. Repertoires were generated with immunoSEQ multiplex PCR, while TCRdb's copy carries only in-frame clones and drops some. The sample includes about 37,000 clones, about 85% of them seen just once. The input for sequencing was ileum tissue, taken almost 210 days after intestinal transplant. The source is a human patient who received an intestinal transplant, so some T cells may come from the graft donor. CDR3s include the opening cysteine and the closing phenylalanine or tryptophan. The D gene is left open where the match is weak. Clone size appears in some rows only: once, few, many, or a class for an expanded clone.

TRBV18,TRBJ1-1,.,.,TGTGCCAGCTCACCATGGGGACCCGTGAACACTGAAGCTTTCTTT,CASSPWGPVNTEAFF
TRBV18,TRBJ2-1,.,.,TGTGCCAGCTCACCCGTAGGTGGAGCCGATGAGCAGTTCTTC,CASSPVGGADEQFF
TRBV9,TRBJ1-3,.,.,TGTGCCAGCAGCGTAGGCTCTGGAAACACCATATATTTT,CASSVGSGNTIYF
TRBV9,TRBJ2-2,.,TRBD2,TGTGCCAGCAGCGTTAAGCGGGAGGTAGCGAACACCGGGGAGCTGTTTTTT,CASSVKREVANTGELFF
TRBV13,TRBJ2-3,.,TRBD1,TGTGCCAGCAGCTCTTCACAGGGGGTTGGAGATACGCAGTATTTT,CASSSSQGVGDTQYF
TRBV29-1,TRBJ2-3,.,TRBD2,TGCAGCGGTGCCGGGACTAGCGGGTACACAGATACGCAGTATTTT,CSGAGTSGYTDTQYF
TRBV5-1,TRBJ2-3,.,.,TGCGCCAGCAGCGGATACCGCCTCGGGACCACAGATACGCAGTATTTT,CASSGYRLGTTDTQYF
TRBV30,TRBJ2-7,once,.,TGTGCCTGGAGTACGGGTTTCTACGAGCAGTACTTC,CAWSTGFYEQYF
TRBV4-1,TRBJ1-1,once,TRBD1,TGCGCCAGCAGCCAGACGGACAGGGGGGGTGAAGCTTTCTTT,CASSQTDRGGEAFF
TRBV28,TRBJ2-5,.,.,TGTGCCAGCAGTAAGGAGACCCAGTACTTC,CASSKETQYF
TRBV2,TRBJ1-3,.,.,TGTGCCAGCAGTGAGTATATGTCAGGACCATCTGGAAACACCATATATTTT,CASSEYMSGPSGNTIYF
TRBV10-3,TRBJ2-7,.,.,TGTGCCATCAGTCGGGACGCTGCCTACGAGCAGTACTTC,CAISRDAAYEQYF
TRBV9,TRBJ2-7,few,.,TGTGCCAGCAGCGTAGGGCTAGCGAGGACCTACGAGCAGTACTTC,CASSVGLARTYEQYF
TRBV27,TRBJ2-1,.,TRBD1,TGTGCCAGCAGTTTATCGGACAGGTGGGTCGATGAGCAGTTCTTC,CASSLSDRWVDEQFF
TRBV4-1,TRBJ2-5,.,.,TGCGCCAGCAGCCAAGGGGCCAGCAAAAGAGGAAAGACCCAGTACTTC,CASSQGASKRGKTQYF
TRBV27,TRBJ2-7,.,TRBD1,TGTGCCAGCAAAACCGACAGGGGGTATTACGAGCAGTACTTC,CASKTDRGYYEQYF
TRBV7-2,TRBJ2-3,.,TRBD2,TGTGCCAGCAGCTTATTCGGGGGGACTTCTAGCACAGATACGCAGTATTTT,CASSLFGGTSSTDTQYF
TRBV11-2,TRBJ1-1,.,.,TGTGCCAGCAGCTTAGCGGCAGCCCACACTGAAGCTTTCTTT,CASSLAAAHTEAFF
TRBV19,TRBJ1-2,.,.,TGTGCCAGTAGCCCGACAGGTCCCAATGGCTACACCTTC,CASSPTGPNGYTF
TRBV29-1,TRBJ2-5,.,TRBD1,TGCAGCGTCCAAGGACAGGGGAGGCTTTATCAAGAGACCCAGTACTTC,CSVQGQGRLYQETQYF
TRBV11-2,TRBJ2-3,.,.,TGTGCCAGCAGCTTCTCGCGCGGCACAGATACGCAGTATTTT,CASSFSRGTDTQYF
TRBV19,TRBJ2-7,.,TRBD2,TGTGCCAGCCTCGGGGGGGACGATCCCTACGAGCAGTACTTC,CASLGGDDPYEQYF